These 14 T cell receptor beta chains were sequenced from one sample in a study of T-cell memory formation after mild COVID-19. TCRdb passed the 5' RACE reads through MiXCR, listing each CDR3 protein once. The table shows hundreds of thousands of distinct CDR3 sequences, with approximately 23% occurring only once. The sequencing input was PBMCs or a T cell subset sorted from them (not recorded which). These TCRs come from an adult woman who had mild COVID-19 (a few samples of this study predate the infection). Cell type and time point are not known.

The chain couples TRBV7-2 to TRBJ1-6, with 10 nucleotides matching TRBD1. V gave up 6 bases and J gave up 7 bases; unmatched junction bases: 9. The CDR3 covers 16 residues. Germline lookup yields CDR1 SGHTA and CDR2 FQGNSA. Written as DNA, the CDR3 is TGTGCCAGCAGGCGAGGGACAGGGGTCGGCAATTCACCCCTCCACTTT. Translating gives CASRRGTGVGNSPLHF.

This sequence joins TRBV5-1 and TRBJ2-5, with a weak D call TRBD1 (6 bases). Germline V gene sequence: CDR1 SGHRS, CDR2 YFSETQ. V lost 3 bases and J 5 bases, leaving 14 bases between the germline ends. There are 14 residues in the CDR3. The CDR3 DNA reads TGCGCCAGCAGCTCACAGGGTATTGAGGAGACCCAGTACTTC. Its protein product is CASSSQGIEETQYF. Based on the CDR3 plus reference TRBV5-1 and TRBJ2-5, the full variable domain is KAGVTQTPRYLIKTRGQQVTLSCSPISGHRSVSWYQQTPGQGLQFLFEYFSETQRNKGNFPGRFSGRQFSNSRSEMNVSTLELGDSALYLCASSSQGIEETQYFGPGTRLLVL.

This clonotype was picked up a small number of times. For the CDR3, the DNA is TGCGCCAGCAGCCACACAGGGGAGGCCGGGGAGCTGTTTTTT. Amino acid sequence: CASSHTGEAGELFF. The chain has TRBV4-3 and TRBJ2-2; D is perhaps TRBD1 (7 bases). The CDR3 spans 14 residues. CDR1 and CDR2 (germline): LGHNA, YSLEER. V lost 3 bases to trimming and J lost 6 bases, with 11 bases between them.

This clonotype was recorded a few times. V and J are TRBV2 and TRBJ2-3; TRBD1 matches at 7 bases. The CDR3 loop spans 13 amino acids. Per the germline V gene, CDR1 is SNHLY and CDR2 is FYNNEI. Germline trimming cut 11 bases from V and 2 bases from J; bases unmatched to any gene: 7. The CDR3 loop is CARQGSFTDTQYF. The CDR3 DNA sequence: TGTGCCCGACAGGGTAGTTTCACAGATACGCAGTATTTT.

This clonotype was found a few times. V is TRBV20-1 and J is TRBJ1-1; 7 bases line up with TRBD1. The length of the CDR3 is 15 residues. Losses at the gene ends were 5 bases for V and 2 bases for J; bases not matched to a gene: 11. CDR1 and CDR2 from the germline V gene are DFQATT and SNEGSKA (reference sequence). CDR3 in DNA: TGCAGTGCTGTGGGACAGAACAGTTTCAACACTGAAGCTTTCTTT. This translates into CSAVGQNSFNTEAFF.

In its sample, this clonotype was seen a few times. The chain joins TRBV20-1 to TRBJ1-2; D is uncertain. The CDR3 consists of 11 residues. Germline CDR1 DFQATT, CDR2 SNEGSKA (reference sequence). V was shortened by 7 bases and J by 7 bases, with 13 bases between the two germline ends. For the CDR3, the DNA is TGCAGTGTTACCCATAATCGTGGCTACACCTTC. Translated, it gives CSVTHNRGYTF.

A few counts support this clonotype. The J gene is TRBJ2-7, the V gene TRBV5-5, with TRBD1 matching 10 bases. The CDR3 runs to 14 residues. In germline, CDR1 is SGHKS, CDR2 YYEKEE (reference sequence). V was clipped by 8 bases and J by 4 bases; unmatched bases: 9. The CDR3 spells CASTSGQGWYEQYF. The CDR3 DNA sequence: TGTGCCAGTACATCGGGACAGGGGTGGTACGAGCAGTACTTC.

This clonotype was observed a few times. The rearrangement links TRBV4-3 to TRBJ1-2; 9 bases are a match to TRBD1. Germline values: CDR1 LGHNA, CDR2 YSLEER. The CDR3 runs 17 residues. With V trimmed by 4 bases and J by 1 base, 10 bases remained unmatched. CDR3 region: CASSPTWRDRDNYGYTF. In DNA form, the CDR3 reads TGCGCCAGCAGCCCCACGTGGCGGGACAGGGATAACTATGGCTACACCTTC.

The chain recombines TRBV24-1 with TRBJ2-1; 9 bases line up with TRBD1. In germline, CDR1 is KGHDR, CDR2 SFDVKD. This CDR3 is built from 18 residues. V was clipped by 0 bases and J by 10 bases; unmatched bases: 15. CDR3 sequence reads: CATSDLPGARGQGPEQFF. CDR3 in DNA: TGTGCCACCAGTGATTTGCCTGGGGCACGGGGACAGGGCCCCGAGCAGTTCTTC.

CDR3 in amino acids: CASSQSLAYEQYF. The CDR3 nucleotides are TGTGCCAGCAGCCAATCCCTCGCCTACGAGCAGTACTTC. V and J are TRBV4-2 and TRBJ2-7, with no clear D. The germline V gene encodes CDR1 LGHNA and CDR2 YNFKEQ. The CDR3 length is 13 residues. Trimming shortened V by 2 bases and J by 2 bases, and 7 bases separated the two germline ends.

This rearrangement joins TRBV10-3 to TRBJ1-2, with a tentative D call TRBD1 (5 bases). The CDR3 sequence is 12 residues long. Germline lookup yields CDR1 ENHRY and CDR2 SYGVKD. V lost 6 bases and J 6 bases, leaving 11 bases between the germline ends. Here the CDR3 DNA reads TGTGCCATCAGCAGGGACTTGGATGGCTACACCTTC. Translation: CAISRDLDGYTF.

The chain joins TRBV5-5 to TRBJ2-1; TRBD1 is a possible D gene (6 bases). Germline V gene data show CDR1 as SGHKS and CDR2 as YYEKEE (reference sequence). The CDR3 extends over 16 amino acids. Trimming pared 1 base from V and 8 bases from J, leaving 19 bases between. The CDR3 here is CASSLFPRTVPDEQFF. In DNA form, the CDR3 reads TGTGCCAGCAGCTTGTTCCCCCGGACAGTACCCGATGAGCAGTTCTTC. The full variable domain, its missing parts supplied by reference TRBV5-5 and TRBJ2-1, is DAGVTQSPTHLIKTRGQQVTLRCSPISGHKSVSWYQQVLGQGPQFIFQYYEKEERGRGNFPDRFSARQFPNYSSELNVNALLLGDSALYLCASSLFPRTVPDEQFFGPGTRLTVL.

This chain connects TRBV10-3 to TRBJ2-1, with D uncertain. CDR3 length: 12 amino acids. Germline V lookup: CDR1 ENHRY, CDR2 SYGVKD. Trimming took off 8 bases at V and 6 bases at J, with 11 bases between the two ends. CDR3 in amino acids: CAIARNLNEQFF. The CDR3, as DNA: TGTGCCATCGCACGGAATCTCAATGAGCAGTTCTTC.

CDR3 coding DNA: TGTGCCAGCAGTTACGGGGGGGCTCGCAATCAGCCCCAGCATTTT. It yields the protein CASSYGGARNQPQHF. The chain uses TRBV6-6 and TRBJ1-5; possible D gene TRBD1, 6 bases. Germline lookup yields CDR1 MNHNY and CDR2 SVGAGI (reference sequence). Trimming shortened V by 2 bases and J by 2 bases, and 10 bases separated the two germline ends. The CDR3 totals 15 residues.